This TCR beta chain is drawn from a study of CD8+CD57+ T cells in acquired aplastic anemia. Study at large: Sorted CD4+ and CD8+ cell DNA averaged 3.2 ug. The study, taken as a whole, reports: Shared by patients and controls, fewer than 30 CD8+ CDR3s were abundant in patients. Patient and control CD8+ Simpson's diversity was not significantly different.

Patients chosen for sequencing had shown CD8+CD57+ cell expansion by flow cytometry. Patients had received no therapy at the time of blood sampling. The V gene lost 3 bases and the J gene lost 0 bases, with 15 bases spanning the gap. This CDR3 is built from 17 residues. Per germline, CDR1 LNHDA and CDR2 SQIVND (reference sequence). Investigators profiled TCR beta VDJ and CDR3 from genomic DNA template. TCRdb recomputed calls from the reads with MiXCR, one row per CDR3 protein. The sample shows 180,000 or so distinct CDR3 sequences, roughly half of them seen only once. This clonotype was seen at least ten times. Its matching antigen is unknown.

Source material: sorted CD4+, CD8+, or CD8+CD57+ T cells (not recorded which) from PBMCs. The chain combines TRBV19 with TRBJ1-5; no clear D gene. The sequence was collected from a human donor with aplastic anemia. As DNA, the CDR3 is TGTGCCAGTAGTATCATCCAGGCCCCGTATAGCAATCAGCCCCAGCATTTT. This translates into CASSIIQAPYSNQPQHF.